This TCR beta chain appears in the sequencing data of a study of STAT5B mutations in CD4+ large granular lymphocyte leukemia. Libraries were prepared by immunoSEQ multiplex PCR; TCRdb keeps only in-frame clonotypes and omits some of them. The sample has about 35,000 clones; about four fifths are singletons. This TCR derives from a human donor in good health. Sequenced material: CD4+ T cells from blood buffy coats.

The CDR3 sequence is CASSFGGEGSPLHF. As DNA, the CDR3 is TGTGCCAGCAGCTTTGGTGGGGAAGGTTCACCCCTCCACTTT. The rearrangement links TRBV11-2 to TRBJ1-6; D not resolved. Between the trimmed V and J ends, which lost 3 bases and 9 bases, there was a span of 12 bases. Germline V gene sequence: CDR1 SGHAT, CDR2 FQNNGV. The CDR3 consists of 14 residues.